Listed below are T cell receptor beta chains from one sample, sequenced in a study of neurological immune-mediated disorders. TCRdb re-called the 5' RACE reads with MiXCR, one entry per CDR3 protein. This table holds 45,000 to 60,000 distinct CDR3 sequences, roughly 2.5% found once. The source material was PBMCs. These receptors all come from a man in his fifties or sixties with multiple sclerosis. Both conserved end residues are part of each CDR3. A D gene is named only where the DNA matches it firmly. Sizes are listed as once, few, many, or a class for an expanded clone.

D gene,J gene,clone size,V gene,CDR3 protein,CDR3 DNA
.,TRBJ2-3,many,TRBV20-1,CSAGTKLDTQYF,TGCAGCGCCGGGACAAAGCTGGATACGCAGTATTTT
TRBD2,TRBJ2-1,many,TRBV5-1,CASSSPPLAGDRNEQFF,TGCGCCAGCAGCTCGCCCCCACTAGCGGGGGACCGCAATGAGCAGTTCTTC
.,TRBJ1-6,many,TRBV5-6,CASSGTPTAGSPLHF,TGTGCCAGCAGCGGGACACCAACCGCTGGATCACCCCTCCACTTT
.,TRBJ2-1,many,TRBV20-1,CSAVGHGVINNEQFF,TGCAGTGCCGTCGGGCACGGGGTCATAAACAATGAGCAGTTCTTC
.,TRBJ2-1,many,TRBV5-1,CASSPLTSTPYNEQFF,TGCGCCAGCAGCCCACTTACCTCCACCCCATACAATGAGCAGTTCTTC
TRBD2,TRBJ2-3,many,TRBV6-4,CASSDSSGGHTDTQYF,TGTGCCAGCAGTGACTCGAGCGGGGGCCACACAGATACGCAGTATTTT
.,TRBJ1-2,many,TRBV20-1,CSAREGSGVNYGYTF,TGCAGTGCTAGAGAGGGCTCAGGGGTTAACTATGGCTACACCTTC
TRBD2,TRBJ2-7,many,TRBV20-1,CSASRGGARTYEQYF,TGCAGTGCTAGTCGCGGGGGGGCTAGGACCTACGAGCAGTACTTC
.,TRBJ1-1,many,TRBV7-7,CASSSQLNTEAFF,TGTGCCAGCAGCTCCCAGCTGAACACTGAAGCTTTCTTT
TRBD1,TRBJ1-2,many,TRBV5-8,CASSLSDRGFGYTF,TGTGCCAGCAGCCTATCAGACAGGGGATTTGGCTACACCTTC
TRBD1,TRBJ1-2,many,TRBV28,CASSPMTGGGYGYTF,TGTGCCAGCAGTCCTATGACAGGGGGCGGGTATGGCTACACCTTC
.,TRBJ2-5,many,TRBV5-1,CASSLGQVGETQYF,TGCGCCAGCAGCTTGGGTCAGGTCGGGGAGACCCAGTACTTC
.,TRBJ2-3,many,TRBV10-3,CAISESQGSTDTQYF,TGTGCCATCAGTGAGTCTCAGGGAAGCACAGATACGCAGTATTTT
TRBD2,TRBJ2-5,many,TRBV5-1,CASSLSAGSETQYF,TGCGCCAGCAGCTTATCAGCGGGGTCCGAGACCCAGTACTTC
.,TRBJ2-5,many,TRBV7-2,CASSLGGKETQYF,TGTGCCAGCAGCTTAGGGGGGAAAGAGACCCAGTACTTC
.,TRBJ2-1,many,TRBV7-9,CASSLADRPRFF,TGTGCCAGCAGCTTGGCCGACAGGCCCCGGTTCTTC
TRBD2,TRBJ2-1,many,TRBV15,CATSRSYSGGANSEQFF,TGTGCCACCAGCAGATCCTATAGCGGGGGGGCCAATAGTGAGCAGTTCTTC
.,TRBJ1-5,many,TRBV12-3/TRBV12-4,CASRGLTNQPQHF,TGTGCCAGCAGAGGACTCACCAATCAGCCCCAGCATTTT
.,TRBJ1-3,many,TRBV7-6,CASSLRSSGNTIYF,TGTGCCAGCAGCTTACGATCCTCTGGAAACACCATATATTTT
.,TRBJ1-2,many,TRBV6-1,CASSERLGDGYTF,TGTGCCAGCAGTGAAAGGTTAGGGGATGGCTACACCTTC
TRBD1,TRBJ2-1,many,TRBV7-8,CASSLGTGGAAGEQFF,TGTGCCAGCAGCTTAGGAACAGGGGGCGCAGCGGGGGAGCAGTTCTTC
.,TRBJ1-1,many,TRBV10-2,CASSESWGGTEAFF,TGCGCCAGCAGTGAGTCCTGGGGAGGCACTGAAGCTTTCTTT
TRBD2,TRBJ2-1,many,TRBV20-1,CSARGRERGAGGEQFF,TGCAGTGCCAGAGGGAGGGAGCGGGGGGCCGGGGGTGAGCAGTTCTTC
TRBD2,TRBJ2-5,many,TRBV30,CAWSVLAGETQYF,TGTGCCTGGAGTGTACTAGCGGGGGAGACCCAGTACTTC
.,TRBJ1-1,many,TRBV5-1,CASSVRTQNTEAFF,TGCGCCAGCAGCGTTCGGACACAGAACACTGAAGCTTTCTTT
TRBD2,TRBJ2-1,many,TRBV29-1,CSAYLLADHYNEQFF,TGCAGCGCTTACTTACTAGCGGACCACTACAATGAGCAGTTCTTC
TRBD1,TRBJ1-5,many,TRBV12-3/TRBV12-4,CASSRTGGNQPQHF,TGTGCCAGCAGCCGTACAGGGGGCAATCAGCCCCAGCATTTT
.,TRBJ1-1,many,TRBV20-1,CSASRGNLNTEAFF,TGCAGTGCTAGCCGGGGTAACTTGAACACTGAAGCTTTCTTT
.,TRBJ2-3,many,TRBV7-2,CASSPRRNTDTQYF,TGTGCCAGCAGTCCTCGCCGGAACACAGATACGCAGTATTTT
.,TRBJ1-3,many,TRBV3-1,CASSPGPVHSGNTIYF,TGTGCCAGCAGCCCGGGTCCGGTGCACTCTGGAAACACCATATATTTT
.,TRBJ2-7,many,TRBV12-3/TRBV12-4,CASGRGYEQYF,TGTGCCAGCGGCAGGGGCTACGAGCAGTACTTC
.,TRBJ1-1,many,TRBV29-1,CSVFPQGYAEAFF,TGCAGCGTTTTCCCTCAGGGGTACGCTGAAGCTTTCTTT
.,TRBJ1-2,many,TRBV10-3,CAINGPEGYGYTF,TGTGCCATCAACGGGCCGGAGGGCTATGGCTACACCTTC
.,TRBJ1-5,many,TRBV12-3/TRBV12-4,CASSHLGQTTNSNQPQHF,TGTGCCAGCAGTCATCTCGGACAGACGACTAATAGCAATCAGCCCCAGCATTTT
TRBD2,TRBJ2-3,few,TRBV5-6,CASSPLAGAITDTQYF,TGTGCCAGCAGCCCCCTAGCGGGGGCGATCACAGATACGCAGTATTTT
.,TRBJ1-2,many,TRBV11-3,CASSPFRGANYGYTF,TGTGCCAGCAGCCCCTTTAGGGGGGCGAACTATGGCTACACCTTC
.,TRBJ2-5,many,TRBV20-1,CSASGGGRETQYF,TGCAGTGCTAGTGGAGGAGGTCGAGAGACCCAGTACTTC
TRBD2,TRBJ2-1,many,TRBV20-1,CSASSWERGGGDNEQFF,TGCAGTGCTAGCTCATGGGAGCGGGGGGGCGGAGACAATGAGCAGTTCTTC
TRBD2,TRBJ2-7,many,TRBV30,CAWSRTSGVYEQYF,TGTGCCTGGAGTCGGACTAGCGGGGTCTACGAGCAGTACTTC
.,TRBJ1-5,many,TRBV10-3,CAINRQVGQPQHF,TGTGCCATTAACCGACAGGTTGGACAGCCCCAGCATTTT
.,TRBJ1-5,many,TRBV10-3,CATGVDSNQPQHF,TGTGCCACCGGGGTCGATAGCAATCAGCCCCAGCATTTT
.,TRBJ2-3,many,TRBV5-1,CASSLEGGGFTDTQYF,TGCGCCAGCAGCTTGGAAGGAGGCGGATTCACAGATACGCAGTATTTT
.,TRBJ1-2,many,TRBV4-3,CASSQGKGGAGYTF,TGCGCCAGCAGCCAAGGGAAAGGGGGGGCTGGCTACACCTTC
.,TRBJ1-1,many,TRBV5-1,CASSLVGGALEAFF,TGCGCCAGCAGCTTAGTAGGCGGGGCCCTTGAAGCTTTCTTT
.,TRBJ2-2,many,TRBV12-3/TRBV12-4,CASSLGSGELFF,TGTGCCAGCAGTTTAGGGAGCGGGGAGCTGTTTTTT
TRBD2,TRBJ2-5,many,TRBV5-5,CASSLAPGGETQYF,TGTGCCAGCAGCTTGGCGCCGGGAGGAGAGACCCAGTACTTC
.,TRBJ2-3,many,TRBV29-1,CSVVGLKLTDTQYF,TGCAGCGTTGTAGGACTCAAACTCACAGATACGCAGTATTTT
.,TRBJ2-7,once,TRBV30,CAWSAPYEQYF,TGTGCCTGGAGTGCCCCATACGAGCAGTACTTC
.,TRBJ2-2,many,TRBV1,CTSSQVRRQGLDTGELFF,TGCACCAGCAGCCAAGTGAGGCGACAGGGGTTAGACACCGGGGAGCTGTTTTTT
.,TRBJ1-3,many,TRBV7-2,CASSGSGNTIYF,TGTGCCAGCAGTGGGTCTGGAAACACCATATATTTT
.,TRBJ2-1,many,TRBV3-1,CASSQPWAYNEQFF,TGTGCCAGCAGCCAGCCCTGGGCCTACAATGAGCAGTTCTTC
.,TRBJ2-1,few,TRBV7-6,CASSLEVGRYNEQFF,TGTGCCAGCAGCTTAGAAGTAGGCAGATACAATGAGCAGTTCTTC
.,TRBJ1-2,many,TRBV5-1,CASSLAEGGYGYTF,TGCGCCAGCAGCTTGGCAGAGGGGGGCTATGGCTACACCTTC
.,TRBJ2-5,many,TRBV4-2,CASSQARDKFKGETQYF,TGTGCCAGCAGCCAAGCCCGGGACAAATTTAAGGGGGAGACCCAGTACTTC
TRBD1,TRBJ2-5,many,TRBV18,CASSPPLQGSETQYF,TGTGCCAGCTCACCACCGTTACAGGGGAGCGAGACCCAGTACTTC